The T cell receptor beta chain under discussion was sequenced for a study of T cells in Graves' hyperthyroidism and ophthalmopathy (dated by TCRdb to the late 2010s). A note on the overall study: Peripheral blood was sampled at the time of initial diagnosis, prior to any treatment. The study also compared thyroid tissue and blood T-cell repertoires from a handful of Graves' hyperthyroidism patients. An independent validation cohort of 18 to 20 hyperthyroidism patients and more than 15 patients who later progressed to ophthalmopathy tested prospective prediction of ophthalmopathy. Following sampling, methimazole starting at 30 mg daily was given to hyperthyroidism patients, and high-dose intravenous methylprednisolone was given to ophthalmopathy patients. To identify TCR V-J signatures that set the groups apart, the researchers used a discovery cohort of roughly 100 patients, made up of under 50 with Graves' ophthalmopathy and some 60 with stable Graves' hyperthyroidism. TCR Vbeta CDR3 sequencing of approximately 140 peripheral blood samples (over 40 ophthalmopathy, some 75 hyperthyroidism and roughly 17 progressor patients) is reported in the paper. The approximately 100 discovery patients were divided at random into training and test sets in a 7:3 ratio.

After removal of 5 bases from V and 5 bases from J, the junction retains 21 bases not matched to a gene. In the germline V gene (reference sequence), CDR1 corresponds to SEHNR and CDR2 to FQNEAQ. The CDR3 runs 19 residues from the cysteine to the phenylalanine. Only the CDR3 region is kept as DNA, spanning 57 bases read in frame from base 1. At least ten counts were recorded for this clonotype. Its antigen is unknown. It has no much larger one-base neighbor in the sample; base qualities were not kept. Moderately to severely active disease, a Clinical Activity Score of at least 3, a NOSPECS grade of at least 4, and a duration under 3 months were present in ophthalmopathy patients. Exclusion was applied to patients with uncontrolled infections, other autoimmune diseases, pregnancy or lactation. Diagnoses were established on the basis of clinical symptoms, serum thyroxine and TRAb, thyroid ultrasound, and orbital computed tomography. PBMCs were separated from approximately 10 ml of fresh peripheral blood using Ficoll-Paque density gradient centrifugation. Trizol reagent was used to extract total RNA, and RNA quality was then checked on an Agilent 2100 Bioanalyzer.

The TCR beta CDR3 regions were amplified from RNA transcripts. The TCR CDR3 was subjected to a first round of RT-PCR using the HTBI primer set and the Qiagen OneStep RT-PCR kit. Libraries were constructed in a second round of multiplex PCR, after which size selection and purification were performed. Sequencing of the libraries was done on an Illumina HiSeq2000 using paired-end 100 bp reads. In the authors' own workflow: SOAPnuke was used to process the raw data, removing reads that contained adapters or uncalled bases, had a mean Phred below 15, or lacked an exact match to the constant primer or identifier. High-quality paired reads were merged using COPE v1.2.5, and each unique nucleotide sequence was defined as a clonotype. Clonotypes were aligned to IMGT TRBV, TRBD and TRBJ reference segments using MiTCR v1.1. The analysis included only V-J combinations with a frequency above 0.0001, which together covered approximately 99% of the repertoires. A TCS score was defined as the ratio between F50 (clonal expansion) and ExV (chaos), using BLOSUM62-based TCRdist between CDR3 peptides within each V-J. Welch's t-statistics and random forest reduced approximately 520 V-J features to roughly 13, which were used in a naive Bayes classifier (R e1071). The public sequencing data were trimmed at Q25 with fastp and processed into clonotypes with MiXCR by TCRdb, which kept only in-frame beta chains. Here each entry gathers all rows of one CDR3 protein and keeps the most common genes and DNA. In this record, the V and J calls reflect TCRdb's handling and not the investigators' own analysis. The sample has around 620,000 distinct CDR3 sequences on record, 12% to 15% of them singletons. Roughly 7.1% of the sample rests with the top ten.

Results and caveats for the whole study, not just this receptor: Most expanded thyroid clonotypes (frequency above 0.001) were also found in blood, which suggests that blood repertoires may mirror thyroid immune responses. In validation, progression to ophthalmopathy was predicted by the model with 55% to 71% sensitivity and 72.22% specificity, a median of 6.5 months before onset. In cross-validation, a model built on a 13 V-J signature told ophthalmopathy apart from stable hyperthyroidism with about 90% sensitivity and about 81% specificity, and in testing the same model reached 80%/75%. No statistical method was used to fix the sample size in advance, and group allocation was not hidden from the investigators.

The sequencing input was blood. The chain employs TRBV7-9 and TRBJ2-5; the junction holds 9 bases that match TRBD2. The source of this sequence is a woman between 18 and 30 years old with Graves' ophthalmopathy. The CDR3 corresponds to CASSPRAGLAGIRFETQYF. The nucleotide sequence reads as follows: TGTGCCAGCAGCCCAAGGGCCGGGCTAGCGGGAATTAGGTTTGAGACCCAGTACTTC.